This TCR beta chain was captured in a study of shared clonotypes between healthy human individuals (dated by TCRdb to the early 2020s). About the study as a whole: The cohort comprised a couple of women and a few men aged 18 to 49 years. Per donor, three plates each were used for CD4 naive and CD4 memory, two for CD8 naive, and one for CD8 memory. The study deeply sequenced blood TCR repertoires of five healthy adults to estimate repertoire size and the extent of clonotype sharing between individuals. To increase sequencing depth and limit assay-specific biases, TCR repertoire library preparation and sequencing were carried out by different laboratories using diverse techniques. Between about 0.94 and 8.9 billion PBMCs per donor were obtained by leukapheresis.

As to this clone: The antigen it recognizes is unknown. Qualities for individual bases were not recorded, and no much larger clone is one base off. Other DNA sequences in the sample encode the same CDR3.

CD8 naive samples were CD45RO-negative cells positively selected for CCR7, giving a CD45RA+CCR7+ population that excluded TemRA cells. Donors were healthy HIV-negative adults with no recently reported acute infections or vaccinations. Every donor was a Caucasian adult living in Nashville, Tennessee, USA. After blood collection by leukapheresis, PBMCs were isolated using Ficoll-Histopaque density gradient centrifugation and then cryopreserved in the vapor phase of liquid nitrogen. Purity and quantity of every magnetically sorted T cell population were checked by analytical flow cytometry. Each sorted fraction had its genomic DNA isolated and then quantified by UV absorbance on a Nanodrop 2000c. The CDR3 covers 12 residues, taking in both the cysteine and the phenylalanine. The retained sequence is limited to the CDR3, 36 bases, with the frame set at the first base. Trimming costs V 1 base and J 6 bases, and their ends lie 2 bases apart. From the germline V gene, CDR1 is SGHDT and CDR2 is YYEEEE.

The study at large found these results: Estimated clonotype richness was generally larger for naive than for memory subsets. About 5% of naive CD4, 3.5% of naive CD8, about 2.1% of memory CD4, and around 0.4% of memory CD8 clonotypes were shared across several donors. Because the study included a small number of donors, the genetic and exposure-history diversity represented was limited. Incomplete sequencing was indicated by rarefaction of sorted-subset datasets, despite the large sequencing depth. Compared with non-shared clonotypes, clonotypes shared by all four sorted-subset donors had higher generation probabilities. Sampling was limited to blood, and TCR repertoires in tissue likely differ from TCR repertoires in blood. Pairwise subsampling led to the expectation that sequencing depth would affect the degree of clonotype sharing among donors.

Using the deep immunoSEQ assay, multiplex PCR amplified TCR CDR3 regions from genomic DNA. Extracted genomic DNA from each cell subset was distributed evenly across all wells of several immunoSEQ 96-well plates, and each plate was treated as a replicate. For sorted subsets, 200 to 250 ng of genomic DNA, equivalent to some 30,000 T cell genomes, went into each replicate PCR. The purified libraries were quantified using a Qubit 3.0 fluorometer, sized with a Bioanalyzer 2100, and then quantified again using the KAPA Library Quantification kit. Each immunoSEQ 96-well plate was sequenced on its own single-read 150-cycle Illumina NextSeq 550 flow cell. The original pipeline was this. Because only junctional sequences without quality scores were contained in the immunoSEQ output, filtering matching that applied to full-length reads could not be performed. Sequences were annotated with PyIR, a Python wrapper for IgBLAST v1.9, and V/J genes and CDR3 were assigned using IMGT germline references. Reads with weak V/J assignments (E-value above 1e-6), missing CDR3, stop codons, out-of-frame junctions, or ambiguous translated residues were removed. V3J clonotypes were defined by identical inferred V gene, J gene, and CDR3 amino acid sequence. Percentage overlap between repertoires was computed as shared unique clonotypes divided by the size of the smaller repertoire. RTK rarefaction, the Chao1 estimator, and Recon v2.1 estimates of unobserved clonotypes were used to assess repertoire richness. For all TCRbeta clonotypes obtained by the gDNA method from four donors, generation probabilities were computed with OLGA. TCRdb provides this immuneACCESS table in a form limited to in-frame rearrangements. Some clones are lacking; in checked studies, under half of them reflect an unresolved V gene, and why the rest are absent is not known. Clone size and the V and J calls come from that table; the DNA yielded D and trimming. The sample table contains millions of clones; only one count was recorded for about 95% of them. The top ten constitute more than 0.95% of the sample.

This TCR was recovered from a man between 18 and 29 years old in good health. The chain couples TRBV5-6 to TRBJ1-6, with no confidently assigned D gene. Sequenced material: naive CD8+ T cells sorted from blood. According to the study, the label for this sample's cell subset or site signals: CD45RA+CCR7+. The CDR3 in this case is CASSLINSPLHF. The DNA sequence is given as TGTGCCAGCAGCTTGATTAATTCACCCCTCCACTTT.